These 2 T cell receptor beta chains came from one sample sequenced in a study. TCRdb reprocessed the 5' RACE reads via MiXCR and lists one record per CDR3 protein. The repertoire holds about 43,000 distinct CDR3 sequences, with 22% as singletons. Cells sorted as Tregs were CD4+, CD25+ and CD127-/low. Sequencing was carried out using Tregs sorted from a lymph node. All receptors come from a female donor with breast cancer.

This clonotype was observed at least ten times. The chain joins TRBV20-1 to TRBJ2-3; 11 bases map to TRBD2. V lost 6 bases, J lost 4 bases, and 15 bases stayed unmatched. CDR1 DFQATT and CDR2 SNEGSKA come from the germline V gene (reference sequence). The CDR3 has 17 residues. CDR3 sequence reads: CSAPGSLLAGVADTQYF. The CDR3 DNA reads as TGCAGTGCCCCTGGAAGCCTACTAGCGGGAGTCGCAGATACGCAGTATTTT.

A note on this clonotype: With a much larger clone just one base away, this may be a read error. The chain recombines TRBV28 with TRBJ2-7; TRBD1 is a possible D gene (6 bases). The germline V gene encodes CDR1 MDHEN and CDR2 SYDVKM. CDR3 size: 14 residues. CDR3 protein: CTSGYPGQYYEQYF. The CDR3 DNA reads TGTACCAGCGGCTACCCCGGACAGTACTACGAGCAGTACTTC.